The 27 T cell receptor beta chains below come from one sample, sequenced in a study of OX40 agonist ivuxolimab in advanced cancers. The repertoire was sequenced with immunoSEQ multiplex PCR; TCRdb's copy has only in-frame clones and lacks some. The sample includes 55,000 to 65,000 clones, 85% of them seen just once. This material consisted of CD4+ or CD8+ T cells sorted from blood, taken in a trial of the OX40 agonist ivuxolimab. The receptors were gathered from an adult with an advanced solid tumor such as melanoma, head and neck, liver or kidney cancer.

This chain connects TRBV10-3 to TRBJ2-1; 13 nucleotides align to TRBD2. Germline V gives CDR1 ENHRY, CDR2 SYGVKD. CDR3 length: 15 residues. J was trimmed by 2 bases and V by 6 bases; bases with no gene match: 1. The CDR3 sequence: CAIRGTSGTYNEQFF. CDR3 nucleotide sequence: TGTGCCATCAGGGGGACTAGCGGGACCTACAATGAGCAGTTCTTC.

The chain recombines TRBV6-1 with TRBJ2-7; 12 positions agree with TRBD1. With V trimmed by 0 bases and J by 5 bases, 5 bases remained unmatched. The CDR3 has 16 residues. Germline values: CDR1 MNHNS, CDR2 SASEGT. The CDR3: CASSEAEGQGANEQYF. CDR3 sequence (DNA): TGTGCCAGCAGTGAAGCGGAGGGACAGGGGGCGAACGAGCAGTACTTC.

The rearrangement joins TRBV2 to TRBJ2-7; TRBD1 aligns across 7 bases. This CDR3 contains 13 residues. Trimming at V came to 10 bases and at J to 2 bases, leaving 8 bases not matched to a gene. Germline-derived CDR1 and CDR2 are SNHLY and FYNNEI. The CDR3 spells CATKGTVPYEQYF. DNA of the CDR3: TGTGCCACCAAGGGGACAGTCCCCTACGAGCAGTACTTC.

This chain links TRBV6-6 with TRBJ2-2; D perhaps matches TRBD2 (5 bases). The V end lost 5 bases, the J end lost 5 bases, and 15 bases lay between the germline ends. Germline V lookup: CDR1 MNHNY, CDR2 SVGAGI (reference sequence). The CDR3 consists of 15 residues. Here the CDR3 DNA reads TGTGCCAGCAGTCAAGAGAGGCGAGGGACCGGGGAGCTGTTTTTT. It codes for CASSQERRGTGELFF.

The chain joins TRBV2 to TRBJ1-2; TRBD1 agrees at 10 bases. V dropped 6 bases and J dropped 0; count of bases not matched to a gene: 4. This CDR3 has 15 residues. CDR1 SNHLY and CDR2 FYNNEI come from the germline V gene. This chain's CDR3 is CASRDGTGANYGYTF. The CDR3 coding sequence is TGTGCCAGCAGAGACGGGACAGGGGCTAACTATGGCTACACCTTC.

This CDR3 reads CASSYNVVTQYF. DNA of the CDR3: TGTGCCAGCAGTTATAACGTTGTAACCCAGTACTTC. J is TRBJ2-5 and V is TRBV2; D call uncertain. Germline CDR1 SNHLY, CDR2 FYNNEI. Trimming took off 5 bases at V and 8 bases at J, with 12 bases between the two ends. The CDR3 has 12 amino acids.

This clone showed up just once. The CDR3 reads CASTAGTGFTDTQYF. CDR3 DNA sequence: TGTGCCAGCACCGCCGGGACAGGGTTCACAGATACGCAGTATTTT. This sequence joins TRBV6-1 and TRBJ2-3; 9 positions agree with TRBD1. The V gene's germline CDR1 is MNHNS and CDR2 SASEGT. There are 15 residues in the CDR3. V was pared by 7 bases and J by 2 bases, with 7 bases of the junction left unmatched.

The rearrangement uses TRBV7-9 and TRBJ2-3; D unresolved. The V gene lost 2 bases and the J gene lost 0 bases, with 6 bases spanning the gap. The CDR3 sequence is 14 residues long. The V gene's germline CDR1 is SEHNR and CDR2 FQNEAQ (reference sequence). DNA of the CDR3: TGTGCCAGCAGCTTAATGTTCAGCACAGATACGCAGTATTTT. Its protein is CASSLMFSTDTQYF.

The count of this clone is one. The chain employs TRBV7-9 and TRBJ2-3; 9 bases map to TRBD2. Per the germline V gene, CDR1 is SEHNR and CDR2 is FQNEAQ (reference sequence). There are 15 residues in the CDR3. The trim removed 5 bases at V and 2 bases at J, leaving 5 bases unmatched. CDR3 loop: CASSPLAGNTDTQYF. The CDR3 coding sequence is TGTGCCAGCAGCCCTCTAGCGGGGAACACAGATACGCAGTATTTT.

The rearrangement links TRBV7-9 to TRBJ2-3; 9 positions agree with TRBD2. This CDR3 has 16 amino acids. CDR1 and CDR2 (germline): SEHNR, FQNEAQ (reference sequence). The junction had 9 bases not matched to a gene; V was cut back by 3 bases and J by 5 bases. As DNA, the CDR3 is TGTGCCAGCAGCTTCAGCAGGGCTAGCGGGAAAGATACGCAGTATTTT. Translating it yields CASSFSRASGKDTQYF.

This clone showed up just a few times. This chain uses TRBV7-8 with TRBJ2-7, with 7 bases fitting TRBD2. CDR3 length: 14 residues. With 5 bases clipped from V and 4 bases from J, the junction kept 8 bases outside the gene matches. CDR1 is SGHVS, CDR2 FQNEAQ, per germline. CDR3 loop: CASSGRDYQYEQYF. CDR3 DNA sequence: TGTGCCAGCAGCGGCCGGGACTATCAATACGAGCAGTACTTC.

The chain uses TRBV28 and TRBJ1-1; D gene unclear. V gave up 2 bases and J gave up 1 base, with 8 bases separating them. CDR3 length equals 14 residues. Germline V gives CDR1 MDHEN, CDR2 SYDVKM. The CDR3 loop reads CASSLTWGNTEAFF. The CDR3, as DNA: TGTGCCAGCAGTTTAACTTGGGGGAACACTGAAGCTTTCTTT. Combining the CDR3 with reference TRBV28 and TRBJ1-1 gives the whole variable domain DVKVTQSSRYLVKRTGEKVFLECVQDMDHENMFWYRQDPGLGLRLIYFSYDVKMKEKGDIPEGYSVSREKKERFSLILESASTNQTSMYLCASSLTWGNTEAFFGQGTRLTVV.

The chain uses TRBV5-6 and TRBJ2-3, with a weak D call TRBD2 (6 bases). The CDR3 runs to 17 residues. CDR1 is SGHDT and CDR2 is YYEEEE in the germline V gene. V lost 1 base and J lost 0, with 15 bases in between. The CDR3 DNA reads as TGTGCCAGCAGCTTGTTTACGGGAGAGGGGAGCACAGATACGCAGTATTTT. Its translation: CASSLFTGEGSTDTQYF.

The chain joins TRBV6-1 to TRBJ2-3, with 7 bases lining up with TRBD2. After removal of 2 bases from V and 1 base from J, the junction contained 3 bases not matched to a gene. The CDR3 is 15 residues long. Germline V lookup: CDR1 MNHNS, CDR2 SASEGT. Written as DNA, the CDR3 is TGTGCCAGCAGTGAATCGGGGGGTGGCACAGATACGCAGTATTTT. Translated, it gives CASSESGGGTDTQYF.

V is TRBV28 and J is TRBJ1-1; D is ambiguous. The germline gives CDR1 MDHEN, CDR2 SYDVKM. Trimming took 5 bases from V and 0 from J, leaving 16 bases between them. The CDR3 runs 16 residues. CDR3 sequence (DNA): TGTGCCAGCAGTCCGCCGACACGAACCATGAACACTGAAGCTTTCTTT. Translated: CASSPPTRTMNTEAFF. The complete variable domain, with remaining parts taken from reference TRBV28 and TRBJ1-1, reads DVKVTQSSRYLVKRTGEKVFLECVQDMDHENMFWYRQDPGLGLRLIYFSYDVKMKEKGDIPEGYSVSREKKERFSLILESASTNQTSMYLCASSPPTRTMNTEAFFGQGTRLTVV.

The CDR3: CASSYTYGAYEQFF. The CDR3 region has the DNA TGTGCCAGCAGTTATACCTACGGGGCTTATGAGCAGTTCTTC. The V call is TRBV6-5, the J call TRBJ2-1, with D possibly being TRBD1 or TRBD2 (5 bases each). From germline, CDR1 is MNHEY and CDR2 SVGAGI. Deletions cut 3 bases from V and 8 bases from J, with 14 bases between. This CDR3 is built from 14 residues.

The CDR3 is CASSLADSHQPQHF. The CDR3 DNA is TGTGCCAGCTCACTGGCAGATTCCCATCAGCCCCAGCATTTT. This rearrangement joins TRBV18 to TRBJ1-5; unclear D gene. Germline CDR1 reads KGHSH; CDR2 reads LQKENI. Trimming took 4 bases from V and 5 from J, leaving 12 bases between them. This CDR3 is built from 14 residues.

CDR3 region: CASSYGAETGELFF. DNA for the CDR3: TGTGCCAGCAGTTACGGTGCGGAGACCGGGGAGCTGTTTTTT. The chain joins TRBV6-5 to TRBJ2-2; D gene unclear. The CDR3 contains 14 residues. V gave up 2 bases and J gave up 5 bases, with 9 bases separating them. Per germline, CDR1 MNHEY and CDR2 SVGAGI.

The chain carries TRBV5-1 and TRBJ2-7; a weak D match, TRBD2 (6 bases). Germline CDR1 is SGHRS and CDR2 is YFSETQ. The CDR3 contains 13 residues. Between the trimmed V and J ends, which lost 4 bases and 6 bases, there was a span of 14 bases. CDR3 sequence reads: CASSPGGGFEQYF. The CDR3 bases are TGCGCCAGCAGCCCTGGCGGAGGGTTCGAGCAGTACTTC.

The V call is TRBV7-9, the J call TRBJ1-3; TRBD1 matches at 8 bases. Germline-derived CDR1 and CDR2 are SEHNR and FQNEAQ (reference sequence). The CDR3 loop spans 16 amino acids. Trimming at V came to 4 bases and at J to 5 bases, leaving 10 bases not matched to a gene. The CDR3 nucleotides are TGTGCCAGCAGCTGGCTCCCTGGGACAGGCCGAAACACCATATATTTT. Protein sequence: CASSWLPGTGRNTIYF.

The chain carries TRBV19 and TRBJ1-5; TRBD1 agrees at 7 bases. The germline CDR1 and CDR2 sequences are LNHDA and SQIVND (reference sequence). V was clipped by 4 bases and J by 10 bases; unmatched bases: 19. CDR3 size: 17 residues. The CDR3 loop reads CASSRGGDSRLSVPQHF. The DNA for the CDR3 is TGTGCCAGTAGTAGGGGGGGGGACAGCCGCCTAAGTGTTCCCCAGCATTTT. Full variable domain (outside the CDR3, taken from reference TRBV19 and TRBJ1-5): DGGITQSPKYLFRKEGQNVTLSCEQNLNHDAMYWYRQDPGQGLRLIYYSQIVNDFQKGDIAEGYSVSREKKESFPLTVTSAQKNPTAFYLCASSRGGDSRLSVPQHFGDGTRLSIL.

Within the sample, this clone is large. The chain carries TRBV25-1 and TRBJ2-5; D gene uncertain. Trimming removed 0 bases from V and 5 bases from J, with 7 bases in between. The CDR3 covers 13 residues. Looked up from germline, CDR1 is MGHDK and CDR2 is SYGVNS. CDR3 bases: TGTGCCAGCAGTGAATATGGGGTGGAGACCCAGTACTTC. This translates into CASSEYGVETQYF.

The CDR3 is CASSLVQGWAFF. In nucleotides, the CDR3 is TGTGCCAGCAGCTTAGTTCAGGGGTGGGCTTTCTTT. V gene TRBV7-9 combines with J gene TRBJ1-1, with D possibly TRBD1 on 6 matching bases. This CDR3 contains 12 residues. Trimming left V 1 base short and J 11 bases short, with 11 bases between. Germline V gene sequence: CDR1 SEHNR, CDR2 FQNEAQ (reference sequence).

Details on this clone: At one of its ends the junction is not consistent with the germline gene, which may arise from a read error. This chain uses TRBV27 with TRBJ2-1; 7 positions agree with TRBD1. CDR1 and CDR2 (germline): MNHEY, SMNVEV (reference sequence). The CDR3 has 18 residues. The CDR3 here is CASSSRLDRAASYNGQFF. The CDR3 DNA sequence: TGTGCCAGCAGTTCGCGTCTCGACAGGGCAGCCTCCTACAATGGGCAGTTCTTC.

The chain links TRBV9 to TRBJ2-1; the D is unclear. CDR1 and CDR2 (germline): SGDLS, YYNGEE. V was cut by 0 bases and J by 6 bases, with 13 bases left in between. The CDR3 runs to 15 residues. The CDR3 DNA follows: TGTGCCAGCAGCGTAGTCGCCGAAGTAATCAATGAGCAGTTCTTC. As protein: CASSVVAEVINEQFF.

This chain connects TRBV5-1 to TRBJ2-7; 9 bases map to TRBD2. Trimming cost V 3 bases and J 7 bases; bases outside gene matches: 11. CDR1 SGHRS and CDR2 YFSETQ come from the germline V gene. The CDR3 is 15 residues long. The CDR3 DNA is TGCGCCAGCAGCTCCCGTGAGGGCGGGAGGGGTGAGCAGTACTTC. Translation gives CASSSREGGRGEQYF.

The chain recombines TRBV6-7 with TRBJ2-1; 8 bases match TRBD2. TRBV6-7 is annotated as an ORF whose role is uncertain. Trimming cost V 6 bases and J 5 bases; bases outside gene matches: 15. The length of the CDR3 is 17 residues. The CDR3 region has the DNA TGTGCCAGCAGCCGACGGAGTGAGCGGGAGTCCCACAATGAGCAGTTCTTC. Translation gives CASSRRSERESHNEQFF.